Shown below are 24 T cell receptor beta chains from a single sample sequenced in a study of T cell responses to AZD1222 COVID-19 vaccine. TCRdb keeps only in-frame clones here, not all; method: immunoSEQ multiplex PCR. The table includes 84,000 or so clones, about nine tenths detected once. The sequencing here drew on peripheral blood, taken 28 days after the second AZD1222 dose. Receptors originate from an adult who received the AZD1222 COVID-19 vaccine.

The chain recombines TRBV7-3 with TRBJ1-3; weak D call: TRBD1 (5 bases). V lost 8 bases and J 3 bases, leaving 17 bases between the germline ends. The CDR3 loop spans 15 amino acids. Germline CDR1 and CDR2: SGHTA and FQGTGA. The CDR3 DNA is TGTGCCAGCGCCGAGGGAGGGGCTGGTGGAAACACCATATATTTT. It specifies CASAEGGAGGNTIYF. The full variable domain, rest sourced from reference TRBV7-3 and TRBJ1-3, is GAGVSQTPSNKVTEKGKYVELRCDPISGHTALYWYRQSLGQGPEFLIYFQGTGAADDSGLPNDRFFAVRPEGSVSTLKIQRTERGDSAVYLCASAEGGAGGNTIYFGEGSWLTVV.

This chain uses TRBV7-8 with TRBJ2-2; the D is unclear. Trimming shortened V by 1 base and J by 6 bases, and 3 bases separated the two germline ends. Germline loops: CDR1 SGHVS, CDR2 FQNEAQ. There are 12 residues in the CDR3. The CDR3: CASSLEPGELFF. The CDR3 coding sequence is TGTGCCAGCAGCTTAGAGCCCGGGGAGCTGTTTTTT.

The genes are TRBV7-6 and TRBJ1-6; TRBD1 matches at 7 bases. J was trimmed by 12 bases and V by 2 bases; bases with no gene match: 7. The CDR3 extends over 14 amino acids. Germline V gene lookup returns CDR1 SGHVS and CDR2 FNYEAQ. In DNA form, the CDR3 reads TGTGCCAGCAGCTTATCAGACAGGGCGGAACCCCTCCACTTT. This codes for CASSLSDRAEPLHF.

V and J are TRBV5-1 and TRBJ2-7; TRBD2 is a possible D gene (6 bases). The V end lost 4 bases, the J end lost 3 bases, and 17 bases lay between the germline ends. The germline CDR1 and CDR2 sequences are SGHRS and YFSETQ. This CDR3 is 15 amino acids long. CDR3 DNA sequence: TGCGCCAGCAGCCTGAACGGGGGAAAGGGCTACGAGCAGTACTTC. It specifies CASSLNGGKGYEQYF.

The chain combines TRBV2 with TRBJ1-5; the D gene is possibly TRBD1 (6 bases). CDR1 is SNHLY and CDR2 is FYNNEI in the germline V gene. V gave up 6 bases and J gave up 5 bases, with 17 bases separating them. The CDR3 covers 15 residues. The DNA for the CDR3 is TGTGCCAGCAGCTTACAGGGAACGAATTATCAGCCCCAGCATTTT. Protein: CASSLQGTNYQPQHF.

This chain uses TRBV19 with TRBJ1-1; 9 bases match TRBD1. Germline-derived CDR1 and CDR2 are LNHDA and SQIVND (reference sequence). The CDR3 covers 18 residues. V trimming: 6 bases; J trimming: 1 base; junction bases outside the gene matches: 15. DNA of the CDR3: TGTGCCAGTAGACCCGGAAGGGACAGGGCCTCCGGGAACACTGAAGCTTTCTTT. Encoded protein: CASRPGRDRASGNTEAFF.

The sample holds one count of this clone. J is TRBJ1-2 and V is TRBV6-2 or TRBV6-3; D call uncertain. CDR1 is MNHEY, CDR2 SVGEGT, per germline. The CDR3 has 15 amino acids. V lost 3 bases and J 6 bases, leaving 17 bases between the germline ends. The CDR3 DNA reads TGTGCCAGCAGTTATCGTCCAAACCCAGCGGATGGCTACACCTTC. Amino acids: CASSYRPNPADGYTF.

The chain is built from TRBV7-6 and TRBJ2-2, with D unresolved. V was clipped by 2 bases and J by 8 bases, with 9 bases between them. The germline CDR1 and CDR2 sequences are SGHVS and FNYEAQ. The CDR3 has 13 residues. The CDR3 sequence is CASSLLSTGELFF. CDR3 sequence (DNA): TGTGCCAGCAGCTTACTCTCGACTGGGGAGCTGTTTTTT. The entire variable domain, with the rest obtained from reference TRBV7-6 and TRBJ2-2, is as follows: GAGVSQSPRYKVTKRGQDVALRCDPISGHVSLYWYRQALGQGPEFLTYFNYEAQQDKSGLPNDRFSAERPEGSISTLTIQRTEQRDSAMYRCASSLLSTGELFFGEGSRLTVL.

The chain employs TRBV5-8 and TRBJ2-1, with TRBD1 matching 11 bases. The junction had 10 bases not matched to a gene; V was cut back by 4 bases and J by 7 bases. This CDR3 has 16 residues. The germline gives CDR1 SGHTS, CDR2 YDEGEE. The CDR3 nucleotides read TGTGCCAGCAGCCCGGCCGGGACAGGGGGGTTGAATGAGCAGTTCTTC. Its protein is CASSPAGTGGLNEQFF.

This clone was detected only once. The rearrangement links TRBV27 to TRBJ1-5; D perhaps matches TRBD1 (5 bases). This CDR3 is built from 15 residues. Trimming shortened V by 1 base and J by 8 bases, and 15 bases separated the two germline ends. CDR1 MNHEY and CDR2 SMNVEV come from the germline V gene (reference sequence). CDR3: CASSLWQDRGEPQHF. The CDR3 DNA follows: TGTGCCAGCAGTTTATGGCAGGACCGAGGGGAGCCCCAGCATTTT.

The rearrangement links TRBV12-3 or TRBV12-4 to TRBJ1-5; D not resolved. Trimming took off 2 bases at V and 5 bases at J, with 7 bases between the two ends. CDR3 size: 13 residues. The CDR3 loop reads CASSLSVDQPQHF. In nucleotides, the CDR3 is TGTGCCAGCAGTTTAAGTGTGGATCAGCCCCAGCATTTT.

The chain links TRBV3-1 (or the pseudogene TRBV3-2) to TRBJ2-7; D gene uncertain. This CDR3 has 12 amino acids. Trimming stripped 4 bases from V and 3 bases from J, with 7 bases between. CDR1 and CDR2 (germline): LGHDT, YNNKEL (reference sequence). The CDR3 DNA sequence: TGTGCCAGCAGCCTTTCCGACTACGAGCAGTACTTC. This sequence encodes CASSLSDYEQYF.

The rearrangement links TRBV20-1 to TRBJ1-2; D possibly corresponds to TRBD1 (5 bases). This CDR3 region has 11 residues. Germline-derived CDR1 and CDR2 are DFQATT and SNEGSKA (reference sequence). The ends were cut back, 6 bases at V and 8 bases at J, with 13 bases in the middle. CDR3 region: CSAARDGGYTF. The DNA of the CDR3 is TGCAGTGCCGCCAGGGATGGAGGCTACACCTTC.

The chain has TRBV18 and TRBJ2-5; possible D gene TRBD1, 6 bases. The CDR3 runs 14 residues. V was clipped by 4 bases and J by 5 bases, with 14 bases between them. Germline V CDR1 and CDR2: KGHSH, LQKENI. DNA of the CDR3: TGTGCCAGCTCACTACCTACAGGGCGGGAGACCCAGTACTTC. This codes for CASSLPTGRETQYF.

This clone appeared a few times. The chain recombines TRBV28 with TRBJ2-2; D uncertain. The V end lost 2 bases, the J end lost 7 bases, and 11 bases lay between the germline ends. Germline values: CDR1 MDHEN, CDR2 SYDVKM. This CDR3 contains 14 residues. The CDR3 is CASSLRSASGELFF. As DNA, the CDR3 is TGTGCCAGCAGTTTAAGGTCAGCTAGCGGGGAGCTGTTTTTT.

The CDR3 region has the DNA TGTGCCAGTAGCGGACAGAGCTCCTATAATTCACCCCTCCACTTT. It encodes CASSGQSSYNSPLHF. This rearrangement joins TRBV19 to TRBJ1-6, with D possibly matching TRBD1 (6 bases). The V and J ends lost 6 bases and 0 bases respectively, with 9 bases between them. The CDR3 has 15 residues. Germline CDR1 reads LNHDA; CDR2 reads SQIVND (reference sequence).

The chain couples TRBV29-1 to TRBJ1-4, with 7 bases that match TRBD1. V was pared by 7 bases and J by 3 bases, with 8 bases of the junction left unmatched. From germline, CDR1 is SQVTM and CDR2 ANQGSEA. CDR3 length: 14 amino acids. CDR3 DNA: TGCAGCGCTGGCTACGGGACAGCTAATGAAAAACTGTTTTTT. Residues: CSAGYGTANEKLFF.

J is TRBJ2-3 and V is TRBV5-4, with 7 bases fitting TRBD2. Germline V gives CDR1 SGHNT, CDR2 YYREEE (reference sequence). V shed 0 bases, J shed 3 bases, and the junction held 7 bases outside the gene matches. This CDR3 spans 16 amino acids. CDR3 loop: CASSLARTRTTDTQYF. CDR3 bases: TGTGCCAGCAGCTTGGCACGGACTAGGACGACAGATACGCAGTATTTT.

V is TRBV6-5 and J is TRBJ2-7; possibly TRBD2 for D (7 bases). CDR3 length: 13 amino acids. Germline V gene sequence: CDR1 MNHEY, CDR2 SVGAGI. The V and J ends lost 11 bases and 0 bases respectively, with 14 bases between them. CDR3 in DNA: TGTGCCTTAAAAGGGGGGGACTCCTACGAGCAGTACTTC. Protein: CALKGGDSYEQYF.

The sample holds one count of this clone. This rearrangement joins TRBV3-1 (or the pseudogene TRBV3-2) to TRBJ1-2, with TRBD1 identical over 9 bases. The V gene's germline CDR1 is LGHDT and CDR2 YNNKEL (reference sequence). After removal of 2 bases from V and 2 bases from J, the junction contained 6 bases not matched to a gene. The length of the CDR3 is 16 residues. The CDR3 here is CASSQYTGGRNYGYTF. CDR3 sequence (DNA): TGTGCCAGCAGCCAATACACAGGGGGCAGGAACTATGGCTACACCTTC.

The genes are TRBV6-2 or TRBV6-3 and TRBJ1-5, with no clear D. The CDR3 covers 11 residues. V lost 6 bases to trimming and J lost 9 bases, with 9 bases between them. In germline, CDR1 is MNHEY, CDR2 SVGEGT. CDR3 in amino acids: CASSEEGPQHF. The CDR3 coding sequence is TGTGCCAGCAGCGAGGAAGGGCCCCAGCATTTT.

The chain employs TRBV7-9 and TRBJ2-2; D possibly corresponds to TRBD1 (6 bases). V was trimmed by 9 bases and J by 4 bases, leaving 18 bases between them. This CDR3 is 15 amino acids long. CDR1 and CDR2 from the germline V gene are SEHNR and FQNEAQ (reference sequence). CDR3 sequence reads: CARENRERGTGELFF. The DNA for the CDR3 is TGTGCCAGGGAGAACAGGGAAAGGGGCACCGGGGAGCTGTTTTTT.

The chain is built from TRBV10-3 and TRBJ2-7; TRBD2 aligns across 11 bases. This CDR3 contains 15 residues. Trimming took 6 bases from V and 0 from J; bases not matched to a gene: 4. Germline V gives CDR1 ENHRY, CDR2 SYGVKD. In DNA form, the CDR3 reads TGTGCCATCAGCCGCACTAGCGGGAGCTCCTACGAGCAGTACTTC. This codes for CAISRTSGSSYEQYF.

The gene calls are TRBV5-1 and TRBJ1-1; possible D gene TRBD1, 5 bases. The germline gives CDR1 SGHRS, CDR2 YFSETQ. This CDR3 comprises 13 residues. Between the trimmed V and J ends, which lost 1 base and 4 bases, there was a span of 8 bases. The CDR3 protein is CASSLWGSTEAFF. Here the CDR3 DNA reads TGCGCCAGCAGCTTGTGGGGGAGCACTGAAGCTTTCTTT.